These 17 T cell receptor beta chains share one sample of origin, sequenced in a study of regulatory T cells in long-lasting Graves disease. Assembly of TCR beta libraries relied on iRepertoire HTBI primers together with Arm-PCR of CDR3 regions. TCRdb itself ran the multiplex PCR reads through MiXCR, one entry per CDR3 protein. The table lists 250,000 or so distinct CDR3 sequences, approximately 18% of them singletons. Regarding time point: newly diagnosed GD, antithyroid drugs for less than 3 months. Researchers made the TCR library from RNA that was extracted from PBMCs. Separately, the same data were catalogued under a study of T cells in Graves' hyperthyroidism and ophthalmopathy.

The material sequenced was peripheral blood mononuclear cells (PBMCs), taken at new diagnosis, from a patient treated with antithyroid drugs. These receptor sequences come from a woman aged 30 to 39 with Graves disease.

This clonotype was recorded many times. The chain joins TRBV15 to TRBJ2-1; 12 positions agree with TRBD2. CDR1 and CDR2 (germline): LNHNV, YYDKDF (reference sequence). The CDR3 totals 15 residues. V shed 3 bases, J shed 4 bases, and the junction held 1 base outside the gene matches. CDR3 in DNA: TGTGCCACCAGCAGCGGGACTAGCGGGTACAATGAGCAGTTCTTC. It yields the protein CATSSGTSGYNEQFF.

Many counts were recorded for this clonotype. This rearrangement joins TRBV20-1 to TRBJ2-3; 16 nucleotides align to TRBD2. After removal of 0 bases from V and 6 bases from J, the junction contained 6 bases not matched to a gene. Germline V lookup: CDR1 DFQATT, CDR2 SNEGSKA (reference sequence). The CDR3 loop spans 17 amino acids. The CDR3 DNA reads as TGCAGTGCTAGAGAGACTATGGGACTAGCGGGGGGGGATACGCAGTATTTT. Translating it yields CSARETMGLAGGDTQYF.

In this sample, this clonotype turned up many times. This chain links TRBV7-9 with TRBJ2-5; a weak D match, TRBD1 (6 bases). Germline CDR1 and CDR2: SEHNR and FQNEAQ (reference sequence). Trimming stripped 4 bases from V and 6 bases from J, with 18 bases between. The CDR3 is 15 amino acids. The DNA of the CDR3 is TGTGCCAGCAGCTACTCCACAGGGACCGTGAAGACCCAGTACTTC. Its translation is CASSYSTGTVKTQYF.

This clonotype has ten or more counts. The chain combines TRBV3-1 with TRBJ2-7; TRBD1 is a possible D gene (6 bases). This CDR3 has 15 amino acids. Germline V gene sequence: CDR1 LGHDT, CDR2 YNNKEL (reference sequence). Trimming stripped 0 bases from V and 3 bases from J, with 12 bases between. The CDR3 DNA sequence: TGTGCCAGCAGCCAAGAGGTGGCAGGGGACTACGAGCAGTACTTC. Encoded protein: CASSQEVAGDYEQYF.

A word on this clonotype: A much larger clone is a single base away; this may be a read error. The chain is built from TRBV20-1 and TRBJ1-2, with D unresolved. This CDR3 contains 11 residues. Germline-derived CDR1 and CDR2 are DFQATT and SNEGSKA (reference sequence). Deletions cut 2 bases from V and 4 bases from J, with 5 bases between. DNA for the CDR3: TGCAGTGCTAGACTTCTCTATGGCTACACCTTC. It translates to CSARLLYGYTF.

This clonotype came up many times. The chain is built from TRBV7-2 and TRBJ2-7; D is unresolved. The germline V and J ends were trimmed by 7 bases and 3 bases, with 16 bases remaining between them. Per the germline V gene, CDR1 is SGHTA and CDR2 is FQGNSA. CDR3 length: 14 residues. The CDR3 nucleotides are TGTGCCAGCAACCAACCGGGCCTCGACTACGAGCAGTACTTC. It yields the protein CASNQPGLDYEQYF.

This clonotype was seen a few times. A much larger clonotype is one base distant, so this may be a read error. The chain recombines TRBV7-8 with TRBJ1-5, with no clear D. Germline V gene data show CDR1 as SGHVS and CDR2 as FQNEAQ. This CDR3 comprises 16 residues. The CDR3 sequence: CVSSLFLTASNQPQHF. CDR3 DNA sequence: TGTGTCAGCAGCCTATTCCTCACCGCCAGCAATCAGCCCCAGCATTTT.

This clonotype was counted ten times or more. This sequence joins TRBV20-1 and TRBJ1-2; D might be TRBD1 (6 bases). CDR1 and CDR2 from the germline V gene are DFQATT and SNEGSKA (reference sequence). The V end lost 6 bases, the J end lost 8 bases, and 19 bases lay between the germline ends. The CDR3 has 13 amino acids. In nucleotides, the CDR3 is TGCAGTGCCCCCGTTCAGGGGATGGACGGCTACACCTTC. It yields the protein CSAPVQGMDGYTF.

This clonotype was seen ten or more times. The chain couples TRBV6-5 to TRBJ1-2; possibly TRBD1 for D (5 bases). V lost 2 bases, J lost 0 bases, and 7 bases lay in between. The CDR3 extends over 14 amino acids. The V gene's germline CDR1 is MNHEY and CDR2 SVGAGI. The CDR3 here is CASSYGAPNYGYTF. CDR3 sequence (DNA): TGTGCCAGCAGTTACGGGGCTCCTAACTATGGCTACACCTTC.

The sample holds many counts of this clonotype. The chain links TRBV6-1 to TRBJ1-5; D is possibly TRBD1 (6 bases). The CDR3 spans 14 residues. Germline V gives CDR1 MNHNS, CDR2 SASEGT. Deletions cut 2 bases from V and 3 bases from J, with 8 bases between. CDR3 region: CASSETGNNQPQHF. CDR3 coding DNA: TGTGCCAGCAGTGAAACAGGGAACAATCAGCCCCAGCATTTT.

The CDR3 region has the DNA TGTGCCAGCAAAGTGACAGGGCAAGAGACCCAGTACTTC. It yields the protein CASKVTGQETQYF. The chain is built from TRBV6-2 or TRBV6-3 and TRBJ2-5, with 7 bases identical to TRBD1. Per germline, CDR1 MNHEY and CDR2 SVGEGT. The V and J ends lost 7 bases and 2 bases, in that order; junction bases with no gene match: 4. CDR3 length equals 13 residues.

This clonotype was detected ten times or more. The junction and the germline gene differ at one end; a read error may be behind it. The V gene is TRBV5-1, the J gene TRBJ2-3; D could derive from TRBD1 or TRBD2 (6 bases each). The CDR3 has 15 residues. Germline values: CDR1 SGHRS, CDR2 YFSETQ. The CDR3 nucleotides read TGTGCCAGCAGCTTAGGGGGGCCCTCCACAGATACGCAGTATTTT. It encodes CASSLGGPSTDTQYF.

Comment on this clonotype: This clone may be a read error of a much larger clone one base away. The chain combines TRBV12-3 or TRBV12-4 with TRBJ2-2, with D possibly TRBD1 on 6 matching bases. V gave up 5 bases and J gave up 5 bases, with 12 bases separating them. This CDR3 is built from 14 residues. This CDR3 reads CASSGGQGTGELFF. In DNA form, the CDR3 reads TGTGCCAGCAGTGGGGGCCAGGGGACCGGGGAGCTGTTTTTT.

This clonotype was seen only a few times. V is TRBV7-8 and J is TRBJ1-1; the D is unclear. The V gene lost 4 bases and the J gene lost 11 bases, with 23 bases spanning the gap. The germline V gene encodes CDR1 SGHVS and CDR2 FQNEAQ. The CDR3 extends over 15 amino acids. CDR3 DNA: TGTGCCAGCAGCTCTGAGGGCGGGATCTGGGTTCGTGCTTTCTTT. Translating gives CASSSEGGIWVRAFF. The full variable domain, completed using reference TRBV7-8 and TRBJ1-1, is GAGVSQSPRYKVAKRGQDVALRCDPISGHVSLFWYQQALGQGPEFLTYFQNEAQLDKSGLPSDRFFAERPEGSVSTLKIQRTQQEDSAVYLCASSSEGGIWVRAFFGQGTRLTVV.

This clonotype has ten or more counts. J is TRBJ1-2 and V is TRBV27; TRBD1 aligns across 7 bases. V was pared by 5 bases and J by 4 bases, with 10 bases of the junction left unmatched. CDR1 and CDR2 from the germline V gene are MNHEY and SMNVEV (reference sequence). This CDR3 has 15 residues. CDR3 DNA sequence: TGTGCCAGCAGTCAGGGGGTAGGGGGTAGCTATGGCTACACCTTC. This gives the protein CASSQGVGGSYGYTF.

In its sample, this clonotype was seen a few times. A much more abundant neighbour one base away suggests this may be a read error. V usage is TRBV7-2 and J usage is TRBJ1-2, with 7 bases that match TRBD1. With 6 bases clipped from V and 7 bases from J, the junction kept 11 bases outside the gene matches. This CDR3 spans 14 amino acids. CDR1 is SGHTA and CDR2 is FQGNSA in the germline V gene. The DNA of the CDR3 is TGTGCCAGCAGTCTCGGGACAGCCTCTGGTGGCTACACCTTC. It is translated as CASSLGTASGGYTF.

Ten or more counts support this clonotype. This chain links TRBV3-1 with TRBJ2-7; 8 nucleotides match TRBD1. CDR3 length: 14 residues. With 4 bases clipped from V and 1 base from J, the junction kept 3 bases outside the gene matches. Germline-derived CDR1 and CDR2 are LGHDT and YNNKEL (reference sequence). CDR3 in DNA: TGTGCCAGCAGCCCGACAGGGGTGTCCTACGAGCAGTACTTC. It translates to CASSPTGVSYEQYF.